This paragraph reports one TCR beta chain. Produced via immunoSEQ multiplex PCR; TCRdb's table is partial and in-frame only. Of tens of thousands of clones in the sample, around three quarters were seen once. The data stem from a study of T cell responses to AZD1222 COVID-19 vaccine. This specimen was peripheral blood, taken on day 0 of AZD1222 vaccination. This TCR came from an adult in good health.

CDR3 sequence (DNA): TGTGCCAGCTCACCTGGGACAGGACAAGAGACCCAGTACTTC. Amino acids: CASSPGTGQETQYF. The chain carries TRBV18 and TRBJ2-5; 8 nucleotides match TRBD1. This CDR3 has 14 residues. Germline V gene sequence: CDR1 KGHSH, CDR2 LQKENI. The ends lost 3 bases at V and 2 bases at J; junction bases unmatched: 2.